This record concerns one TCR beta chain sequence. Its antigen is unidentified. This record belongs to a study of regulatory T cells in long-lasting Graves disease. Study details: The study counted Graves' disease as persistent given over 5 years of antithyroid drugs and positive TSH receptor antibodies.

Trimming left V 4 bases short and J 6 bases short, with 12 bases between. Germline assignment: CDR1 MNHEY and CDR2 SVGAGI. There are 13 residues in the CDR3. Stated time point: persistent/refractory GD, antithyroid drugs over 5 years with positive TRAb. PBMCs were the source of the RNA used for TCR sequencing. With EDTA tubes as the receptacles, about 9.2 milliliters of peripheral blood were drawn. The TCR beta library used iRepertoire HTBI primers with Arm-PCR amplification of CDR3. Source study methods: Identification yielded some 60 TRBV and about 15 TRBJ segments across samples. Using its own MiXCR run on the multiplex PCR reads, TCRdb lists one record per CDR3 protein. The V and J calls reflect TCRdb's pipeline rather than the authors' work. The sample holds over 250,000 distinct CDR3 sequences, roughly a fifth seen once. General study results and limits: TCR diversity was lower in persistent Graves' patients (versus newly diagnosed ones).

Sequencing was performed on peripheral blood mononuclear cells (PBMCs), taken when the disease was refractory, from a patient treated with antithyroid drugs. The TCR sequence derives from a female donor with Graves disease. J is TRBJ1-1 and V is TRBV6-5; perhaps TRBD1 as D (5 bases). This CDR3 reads CASSLGSRAEAFF. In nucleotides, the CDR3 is TGTGCCAGCAGTTTGGGCTCCAGGGCTGAAGCTTTCTTT.